This T cell receptor beta chain derives from a study of blood T cell repertoires in COVID-19. For the study at large: From the United States, Italy and Spain came samples of acute and convalescent COVID-19. Sources were T cells, B-cell-depleted T cells, or PBMCs; the material itself was cDNA or gDNA.

CDR3 length: 15 residues. The germline V gene encodes CDR1 LGHDT and CDR2 YNNKEL (reference sequence). The V gene lost 1 base and the J gene lost 2 bases, with 9 bases spanning the gap. This clone has a single count. The method was immunoSEQ multiplex PCR; TCRdb's version includes in-frame clones alone and lacks a portion of them. Of about 23,000 clones listed, roughly 90% are singletons. The sample consisted of peripheral blood. This chain joins TRBV3-1 (or the pseudogene TRBV3-2) and TRBJ1-5, with no clear D. This TCR was sampled from a human donor with acute or convalescent COVID-19. The donor label of this sample is uncertain. CDR3 bases: TGTGCCAGCAGCCAAGGGTTACCAGGCAATCAGCCCCAGCATTTT. Encoded protein: CASSQGLPGNQPQHF.